One sample yielded the 30 T cell receptor beta chains listed below, sequenced in a study of identical twins. TCRdb independently ran MiXCR on the 5' RACE reads; one entry per CDR3 protein. The sample includes hundreds of thousands of distinct CDR3 sequences, roughly 18% seen only once; the top ten take around 14%. A further study also used this sample, focusing on T cells expressing NK-cell markers.

The sequencing sample was made of PBMCs. These receptors were collected from a woman under 30 in good health.

V and J are TRBV5-1 and TRBJ2-5; no clear D. The ends were cut back, 0 bases at V and 3 bases at J, with 9 bases in the middle. The CDR3 contains 14 residues. Germline V gene data show CDR1 as SGHRS and CDR2 as YFSETQ. CDR3 coding DNA: TGCGCCAGCAGCTTGGGGAGCCGGAAAGAGACCCAGTACTTC. Its translation is CASSLGSRKETQYF.

This chain uses TRBV7-9 with TRBJ1-5; D is ambiguous. V gave up 8 bases and J gave up 3 bases, with 11 bases separating them. This CDR3 contains 13 residues. Looked up from germline, CDR1 is SEHNR and CDR2 is FQNEAQ (reference sequence). The CDR3, as DNA: TGTGCCAGCTGCGGTAACTACAATCAGCCCCAGCATTTT. Its protein is CASCGNYNQPQHF.

This clonotype has just a few counts. The V call is TRBV5-5, the J call TRBJ1-1; weak D call: TRBD1 (6 bases). The CDR3 has 12 amino acids. Germline V gene sequence: CDR1 SGHKS, CDR2 YYEKEE (reference sequence). Trimming took off 4 bases at V and 8 bases at J, with 12 bases between the two ends. This CDR3 reads CASSEGTTEAFF. The CDR3 bases are TGTGCCAGCAGCGAAGGGACAACCGAAGCTTTCTTT.

The chain has TRBV2 and TRBJ2-7; 8 bases match TRBD1. There are 14 residues in the CDR3. J lost 8 bases, V lost 6 bases, and 12 bases had no gene match. Germline-derived CDR1 and CDR2 are SNHLY and FYNNEI. CDR3 nucleotides: TGTGCCAGCAGCGGACAGGGACCTAGACCCCAGCAGTACTTC. It yields the protein CASSGQGPRPQQYF. Drawing the rest from reference TRBV2 and TRBJ2-7, the complete variable domain is EPEVTQTPSHQVTQMGQEVILRCVPISNHLYFYWYRQILGQKVEFLVSFYNNEISEKSEIFDDQFSVERPDGSNFTLKIRSTKLEDSAMYFCASSGQGPRPQQYFGPGTRLTVT.

The sample holds many counts of this clonotype. The rearrangement uses TRBV5-1 and TRBJ1-2, with 9 nucleotides matching TRBD1. The CDR3 is 13 residues long. Germline V gene data show CDR1 as SGHRS and CDR2 as YFSETQ. The V and J ends lost 4 bases and 5 bases, in that order; junction bases with no gene match: 3. CDR3 bases: TGCGCCAGCAGCCGAGGACAGGGGTATGGCTACACCTTC. This codes for CASSRGQGYGYTF.

The V call is TRBV29-1, the J call TRBJ1-3; D is undetermined. The V end was cut by 3 bases, the J end by 0 bases, with 6 bases between. Germline CDR1 and CDR2: SQVTM and ANQGSEA. This CDR3 is 13 amino acids long. CDR3 region: CSVERHSGNTIYF. The CDR3 DNA sequence: TGCAGCGTTGAGAGACACTCTGGAAACACCATATATTTT.

This clonotype appeared a few times. The chain joins TRBV6-2 or TRBV6-3 to TRBJ2-5, with 7 bases fitting TRBD2. Germline assignment: CDR1 MNHEY and CDR2 SVGEGT. The V and J ends lost 4 bases and 5 bases, in that order; junction bases with no gene match: 10. The CDR3 sequence is 15 residues long. The CDR3 bases are TGTGCCAGCAGTTTACTGACTAGCCCTCGGGAGACCCAGTACTTC. Encoded protein: CASSLLTSPRETQYF.

This clonotype showed up just a few times. This chain connects TRBV12-3 or TRBV12-4 to TRBJ1-2; D is undetermined. CDR3 length equals 13 residues. Trimming took 6 bases from V and 8 from J, leaving 16 bases between them. DNA for the CDR3: TGTGCCAGCAGCCCGACGGGTTTGACGGGCTACACCTTC. Translating gives CASSPTGLTGYTF.

This clonotype was found many times. The rearrangement joins TRBV20-1 to TRBJ2-7; 11 nucleotides align to TRBD2. The CDR3 is made up of 14 amino acids. Germline-derived CDR1 and CDR2 are DFQATT and SNEGSKA (reference sequence). V lost 2 bases and J lost 4; bases outside the gene matches: 4. CDR3 sequence reads: CSARRTSGSYEQYF. Here the CDR3 DNA reads TGCAGTGCTAGACGTACTAGCGGGAGTTACGAGCAGTACTTC.

This clonotype was counted a few times. This chain links TRBV7-2 with TRBJ2-7, with D perhaps TRBD1 (6 bases). The germline V and J ends were trimmed by 5 bases and 7 bases, with 21 bases remaining between them. The germline V gene encodes CDR1 SGHTA and CDR2 FQGNSA. CDR3 length equals 15 residues. This chain's CDR3 is CASSAQGSRIGEQYF. In nucleotides, the CDR3 is TGTGCCAGCAGCGCACAGGGATCGCGAATCGGAGAGCAGTACTTC.

The rearrangement uses TRBV2 and TRBJ2-2; a weak D match, TRBD2 (6 bases). V was pared by 8 bases and J by 5 bases, with 21 bases between. The CDR3 runs to 16 residues. CDR1 is SNHLY, CDR2 FYNNEI, per germline. In DNA, the CDR3 is TGTGCCAGCCTCCGGGGACTTCTATACGGAACCGGGGAGCTGTTTTTT. Its translation: CASLRGLLYGTGELFF.

This clonotype has a handful of counts. The chain employs TRBV11-2 and TRBJ2-1; 8 nucleotides agree with TRBD2. Per germline, CDR1 SGHAT and CDR2 FQNNGV. V dropped 4 bases and J dropped 7; count of bases not matched to a gene: 6. The CDR3 contains 14 residues. Here the CDR3 DNA reads TGTGCCAGCAGCTGGGACGGGAGGGCGAATGAGCAGTTCTTC. Residues: CASSWDGRANEQFF.

At least ten counts were recorded for this clonotype. The gene calls are TRBV5-1 and TRBJ2-1; the match to TRBD2 covers 11 bases. Germline V CDR1 and CDR2: SGHRS, YFSETQ. This CDR3 contains 17 residues. V shed 0 bases and J 1 base; nucleotides not matched to a gene: 3. CDR3 in DNA: TGCGCCAGCAGCTTGGGGCTAGCGGGGGGTTCCTACAATGAGCAGTTCTTC. It specifies CASSLGLAGGSYNEQFF.

This clonotype was seen a handful of times. The germline gene is not matched at one end of the junction; a read error may be the cause. In nucleotides, the CDR3 is TGTGCCAGCAGCTTAGCCTCAGATTTCACGGGACAGATGGTCTTC. Encoded protein: CASSLASDFTGQMVF. V gene TRBV11-2 combines with J gene TRBJ2-1; 7 nucleotides align to TRBD1. The CDR3 loop spans 15 amino acids. Germline CDR1 SGHAT, CDR2 FQNNGV.

This clonotype was counted a few times. The genes are TRBV20-1 and TRBJ1-4; D is uncertain. CDR3 length: 15 amino acids. Trimming took 1 base from V and 8 from J, leaving 17 bases between them. Germline V CDR1 and CDR2: DFQATT, SNEGSKA (reference sequence). The CDR3 protein is CSARGAGQTGEKLFF. CDR3 DNA sequence: TGCAGTGCTAGAGGGGCCGGGCAGACCGGAGAAAAACTGTTTTTT.

This chain links TRBV6-2 or TRBV6-3 with TRBJ2-1; 7 bases agree with TRBD2. CDR1 is MNHEY, CDR2 SVGEGT, per germline. The V gene end was trimmed by 7 bases and the J gene end by 8 bases; junction bases not matched to a gene: 8. The CDR3 totals 13 residues. The chain's CDR3 is CASKREGRDEQFF. The DNA of the CDR3 is TGTGCCAGCAAGAGGGAGGGCCGGGATGAGCAGTTCTTC.

The CDR3, as DNA: TGTGCCATCAGTGACCACGGGTATGGCTACACCTTC. As protein: CAISDHGYGYTF. The chain employs TRBV10-3 and TRBJ1-2; D uncertain. V lost 3 bases and J lost 5, with 7 bases in between. The germline V gene has CDR1 ENHRY and CDR2 SYGVKD. There are 12 residues in the CDR3.

CDR3: CAISGGLAGDNEQFF. The CDR3 coding sequence is TGTGCCATCAGTGGAGGACTAGCGGGGGACAATGAGCAGTTCTTC. The rearrangement uses TRBV10-3 and TRBJ2-1; 13 bases line up with TRBD2. The CDR3 covers 15 residues. Germline loops: CDR1 ENHRY, CDR2 SYGVKD. Trimming cost V 4 bases and J 5 bases; bases outside gene matches: 2.

This clonotype was counted at least ten times. J is TRBJ2-3 and V is TRBV6-1; 8 nucleotides line up with TRBD2. Germline values: CDR1 MNHNS, CDR2 SASEGT. V trimming: 2 bases; J trimming: 1 base; junction bases outside the gene matches: 2. The CDR3 covers 15 residues. CDR3 loop: CASSETRGGTDTQYF. The CDR3 DNA reads as TGTGCCAGCAGTGAAACGCGGGGGGGCACAGATACGCAGTATTTT.

The V call is TRBV6-5, the J call TRBJ1-2; perhaps TRBD1 as D (5 bases). The CDR3 loop spans 14 amino acids. The V and J ends lost 0 bases and 8 bases respectively, with 13 bases between them. The V gene's germline CDR1 is MNHEY and CDR2 SVGAGI. CDR3 amino acids: CASSYSAGTKGYTF. DNA of the CDR3: TGTGCCAGCAGTTACTCGGCAGGGACTAAAGGCTACACCTTC.

The chain recombines TRBV4-2 with TRBJ1-2; no reliable D call. V lost 1 base and J lost 7, with 7 bases in between. This CDR3 region has 12 residues. Germline loops: CDR1 LGHNA, CDR2 YNFKEQ. CDR3 loop: CASSQATSGYTF. The CDR3 coding sequence is TGTGCCAGCAGCCAAGCCACGAGTGGCTACACCTTC.

This clonotype was seen a few times. The gene calls are TRBV5-6 and TRBJ1-2; 7 nucleotides match TRBD1. CDR1 is SGHDT, CDR2 YYEEEE, per germline. This CDR3 comprises 13 residues. Germline trimming cut 1 base from V and 8 bases from J; bases unmatched to any gene: 5. The CDR3 loop reads CASSLRQGIGYTF. In DNA, the CDR3 is TGTGCCAGCAGCTTGAGACAGGGTATAGGCTACACCTTC.

This clonotype came up a few times. V is TRBV5-1 and J is TRBJ2-7; D unclear. Between the trimmed V and J ends, which lost 0 bases and 2 bases, there was a span of 15 bases. Germline-derived CDR1 and CDR2 are SGHRS and YFSETQ. This CDR3 is built from 16 residues. The DNA for the CDR3 is TGCGCCAGCAGCTTGGCCGCTAGTAAGGATGCCTACGAGCAGTACTTC. Translated, it gives CASSLAASKDAYEQYF.

The rearrangement links TRBV12-3 or TRBV12-4 to TRBJ2-5; 11 bases agree with TRBD2. The V segment lost 2 bases and the J segment 4 bases; nucleotides outside the gene matches: 6. The CDR3 spans 16 residues. Here the CDR3 reads CASSLIITSGRETQYF. CDR3 bases: TGTGCCAGCAGTTTAATTATCACTAGCGGGAGAGAGACCCAGTACTTC.

The CDR3 DNA reads TGCAGTGCCGCAGAGGGTCTTTCCTACGAGCAGTACTTC. It encodes CSAAEGLSYEQYF. The chain carries TRBV20-1 and TRBJ2-7, with D possibly matching TRBD2 (5 bases). Germline V CDR1 and CDR2: DFQATT, SNEGSKA (reference sequence). Trimming cost V 6 bases and J 1 base, with 13 bases left between them. This CDR3 contains 13 residues.

The gene calls are TRBV24-1 and TRBJ2-7, with 7 bases that match TRBD1. Looked up from germline, CDR1 is KGHDR and CDR2 is SFDVKD. J gave up 2 bases and V 2 bases, and 8 bases lay outside the gene matches. This CDR3 contains 16 residues. The CDR3 DNA is TGTGCCACCAGTGATTGCCCAGGGGGACACCCCTACGAGCAGTACTTC. Translated: CATSDCPGGHPYEQYF.

This clonotype was observed a handful of times. The J gene is TRBJ2-3, the V gene TRBV9, with D tentatively TRBD2 (5 bases). The CDR3 length is 15 residues. CDR1 SGDLS and CDR2 YYNGEE come from the germline V gene. Trimming stripped 0 bases from V and 8 bases from J, with 16 bases between. The CDR3 sequence: CASSVGGWEPGTQYF. The CDR3 nucleotides read TGTGCCAGCAGCGTAGGAGGGTGGGAGCCGGGTACGCAGTATTTT.

In this sample, this clonotype turned up a few times. V usage is TRBV11-1 and J usage is TRBJ2-3; 13 bases line up with TRBD2. This CDR3 region has 18 residues. CDR1 is SGHAT, CDR2 FQDESV, per germline (reference sequence). The J segment lost 0 bases and the V segment lost 4 bases, leaving 7 bases of the junction unmatched. The CDR3 protein is CASSSGLAGVPSTDTQYF. CDR3 bases: TGTGCCAGCAGCTCTGGACTAGCGGGGGTACCTAGCACAGATACGCAGTATTTT.

V gene TRBV5-5 combines with J gene TRBJ2-1; TRBD2 agrees at 10 bases. This CDR3 is 17 amino acids long. Looked up from germline, CDR1 is SGHKS and CDR2 is YYEKEE (reference sequence). Unmatched junction bases numbered 11, after V lost 4 bases and J lost 4 bases. The CDR3 DNA follows: TGTGCCAGCAGCAAGGGGGCTAGCGGGAGAACTTACAATGAGCAGTTCTTC. It codes for CASSKGASGRTYNEQFF.

This clonotype was counted between two and nine times. V gene TRBV27 combines with J gene TRBJ2-3; D is uncertain. The CDR3 extends over 13 amino acids. Germline V gene lookup returns CDR1 MNHEY and CDR2 SMNVEV (reference sequence). Trimming took off 2 bases at V and 4 bases at J, with 7 bases between the two ends. As DNA, the CDR3 is TGTGCCAGCAGTTTACTTAACGCAGATACGCAGTATTTT. It translates to CASSLLNADTQYF.